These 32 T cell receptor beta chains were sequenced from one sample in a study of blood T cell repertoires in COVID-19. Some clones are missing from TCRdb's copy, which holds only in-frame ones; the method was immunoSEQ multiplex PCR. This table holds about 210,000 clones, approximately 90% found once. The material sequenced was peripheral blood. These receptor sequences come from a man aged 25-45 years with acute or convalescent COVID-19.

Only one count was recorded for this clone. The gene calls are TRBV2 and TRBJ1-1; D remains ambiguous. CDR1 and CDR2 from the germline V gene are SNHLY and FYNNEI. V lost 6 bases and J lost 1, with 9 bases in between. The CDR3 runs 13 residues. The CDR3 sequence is CASRETRNTEAFF. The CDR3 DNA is TGTGCCAGCAGGGAGACTCGGAACACTGAAGCTTTCTTT.

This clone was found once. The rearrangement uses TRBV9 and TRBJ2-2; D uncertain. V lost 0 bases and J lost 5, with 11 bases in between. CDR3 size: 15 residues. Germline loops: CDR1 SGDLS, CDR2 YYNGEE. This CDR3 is CASSVAPYSTGELFF. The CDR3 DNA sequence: TGTGCCAGCAGCGTAGCCCCCTATAGTACCGGGGAGCTGTTTTTT.

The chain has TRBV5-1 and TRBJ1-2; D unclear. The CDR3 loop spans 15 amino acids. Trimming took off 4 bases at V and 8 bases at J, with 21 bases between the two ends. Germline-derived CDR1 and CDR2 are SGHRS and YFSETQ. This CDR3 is CASSPSGPGVLGYTF. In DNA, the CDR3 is TGCGCCAGCAGCCCCTCCGGCCCCGGAGTTCTCGGCTACACCTTC. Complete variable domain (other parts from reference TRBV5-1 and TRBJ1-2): KAGVTQTPRYLIKTRGQQVTLSCSPISGHRSVSWYQQTPGQGLQFLFEYFSETQRNKGNFPGRFSGRQFSNSRSEMNVSTLELGDSALYLCASSPSGPGVLGYTFGSGTRLTVV.

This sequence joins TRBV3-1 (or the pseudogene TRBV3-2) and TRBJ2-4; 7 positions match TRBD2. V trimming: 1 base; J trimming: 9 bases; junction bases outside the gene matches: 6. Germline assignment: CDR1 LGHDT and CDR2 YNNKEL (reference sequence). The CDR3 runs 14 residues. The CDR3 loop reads CASSQGAGWGIQYF. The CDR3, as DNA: TGTGCCAGCAGCCAAGGAGCGGGGTGGGGCATTCAGTACTTC.

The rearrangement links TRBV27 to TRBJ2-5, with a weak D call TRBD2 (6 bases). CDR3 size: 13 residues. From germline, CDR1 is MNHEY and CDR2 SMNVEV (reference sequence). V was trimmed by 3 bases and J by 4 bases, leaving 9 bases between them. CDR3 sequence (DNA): TGTGCCAGCAGTTTGGCCGGGAGAGAGACCCAGTACTTC. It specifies CASSLAGRETQYF.

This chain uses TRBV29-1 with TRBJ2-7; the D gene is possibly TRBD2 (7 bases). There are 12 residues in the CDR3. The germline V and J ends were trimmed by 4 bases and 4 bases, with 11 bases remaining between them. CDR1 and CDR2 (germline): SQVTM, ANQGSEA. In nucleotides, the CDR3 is TGCAGCGTTGGAAGGGGGGGGTACGAGCAGTACTTC. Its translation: CSVGRGGYEQYF.

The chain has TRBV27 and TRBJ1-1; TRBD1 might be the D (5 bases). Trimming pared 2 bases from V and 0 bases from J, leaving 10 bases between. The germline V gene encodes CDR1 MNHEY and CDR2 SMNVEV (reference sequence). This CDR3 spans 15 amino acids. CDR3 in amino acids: CASSLTGHMNTEAFF. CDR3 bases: TGTGCCAGCAGTTTAACAGGCCACATGAACACTGAAGCTTTCTTT.

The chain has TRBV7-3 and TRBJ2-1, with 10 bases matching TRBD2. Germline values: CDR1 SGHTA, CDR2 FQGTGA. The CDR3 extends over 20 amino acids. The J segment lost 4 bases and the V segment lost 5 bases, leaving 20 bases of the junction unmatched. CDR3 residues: CASSALPLAGEWRGYNEQFF. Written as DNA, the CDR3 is TGTGCCAGCAGCGCCCTCCCTCTAGCGGGAGAATGGCGAGGATACAATGAGCAGTTCTTC.

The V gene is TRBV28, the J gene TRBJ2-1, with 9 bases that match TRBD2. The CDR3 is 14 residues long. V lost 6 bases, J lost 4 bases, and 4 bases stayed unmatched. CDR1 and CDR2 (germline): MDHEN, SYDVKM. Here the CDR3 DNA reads TGTGCCAGCAGAAGCGGGGGGAATTACAATGAGCAGTTCTTC. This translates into CASRSGGNYNEQFF.

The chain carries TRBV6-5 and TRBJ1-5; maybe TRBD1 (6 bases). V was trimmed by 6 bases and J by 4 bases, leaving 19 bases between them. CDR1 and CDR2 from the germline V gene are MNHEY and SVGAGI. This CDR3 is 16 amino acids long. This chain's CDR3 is CASSYDTGNGNQPQHF. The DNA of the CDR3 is TGTGCCAGCAGCTACGATACAGGGAACGGAAATCAGCCCCAGCATTTT.

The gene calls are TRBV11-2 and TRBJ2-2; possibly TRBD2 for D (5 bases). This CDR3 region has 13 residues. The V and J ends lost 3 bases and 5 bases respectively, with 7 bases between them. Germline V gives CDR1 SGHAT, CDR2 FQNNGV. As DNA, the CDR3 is TGTGCCAGCAGCTTCAGAGGGACCGGGGAGCTGTTTTTT. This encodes CASSFRGTGELFF. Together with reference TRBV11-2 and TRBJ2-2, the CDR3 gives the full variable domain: EAGVAQSPRYKIIEKRQSVAFWCNPISGHATLYWYQQILGQGPKLLIQFQNNGVVDDSQLPKDRFSAERLKGVDSTLKIQPAKLEDSAVYLCASSFRGTGELFFGEGSRLTVL.

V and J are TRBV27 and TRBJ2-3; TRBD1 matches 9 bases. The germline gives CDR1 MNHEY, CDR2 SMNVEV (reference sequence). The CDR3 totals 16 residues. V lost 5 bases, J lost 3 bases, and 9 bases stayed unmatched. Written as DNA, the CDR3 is TGTGCCAGCAGTCCCGGACAGGGGTCTTTAACAGATACGCAGTATTTT. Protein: CASSPGQGSLTDTQYF.

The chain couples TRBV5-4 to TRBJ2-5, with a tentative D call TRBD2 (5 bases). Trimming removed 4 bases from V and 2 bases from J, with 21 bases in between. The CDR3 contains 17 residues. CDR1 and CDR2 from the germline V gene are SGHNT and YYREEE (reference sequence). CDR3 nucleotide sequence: TGTGCCAGCAGCCCGGACCGGGGTAACCCCTCTCAAGAGACCCAGTACTTC. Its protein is CASSPDRGNPSQETQYF.

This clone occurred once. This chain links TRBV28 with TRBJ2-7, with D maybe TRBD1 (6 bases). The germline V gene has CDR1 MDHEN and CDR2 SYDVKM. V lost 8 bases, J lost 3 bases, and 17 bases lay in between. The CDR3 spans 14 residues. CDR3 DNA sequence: TGTGCCAGCGGCAACAGGGAAGGTTTCTACGAGCAGTACTTC. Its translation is CASGNREGFYEQYF.

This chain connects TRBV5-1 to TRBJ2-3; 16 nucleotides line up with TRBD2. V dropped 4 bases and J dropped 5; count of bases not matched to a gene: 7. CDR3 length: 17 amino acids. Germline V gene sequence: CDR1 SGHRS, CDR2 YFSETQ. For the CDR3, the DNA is TGCGCCAGCAGCCGAGGGACTAGCGGGAGGGCGATAGATACGCAGTATTTT. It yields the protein CASSRGTSGRAIDTQYF.

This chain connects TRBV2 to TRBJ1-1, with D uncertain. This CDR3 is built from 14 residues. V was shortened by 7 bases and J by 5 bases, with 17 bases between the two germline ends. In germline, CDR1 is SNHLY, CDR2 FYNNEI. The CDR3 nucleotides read TGTGCCAGCACACTAGCAGGAGGTAAGACTGAAGCTTTCTTT. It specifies CASTLAGGKTEAFF.

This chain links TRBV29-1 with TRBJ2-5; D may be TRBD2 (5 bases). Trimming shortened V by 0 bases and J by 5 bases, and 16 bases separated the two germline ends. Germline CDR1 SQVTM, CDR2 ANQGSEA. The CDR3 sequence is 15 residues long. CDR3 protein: CSVEEAPKRKETQYF. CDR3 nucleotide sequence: TGCAGCGTTGAAGAGGCCCCTAAGCGGAAGGAGACCCAGTACTTC.

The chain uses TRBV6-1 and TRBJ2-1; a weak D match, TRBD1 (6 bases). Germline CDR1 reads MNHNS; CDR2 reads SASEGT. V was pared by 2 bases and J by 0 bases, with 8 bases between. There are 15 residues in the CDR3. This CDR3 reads CASSEQGSSYNEQFF. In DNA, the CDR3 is TGTGCCAGCAGTGAACAGGGGAGCTCCTACAATGAGCAGTTCTTC.

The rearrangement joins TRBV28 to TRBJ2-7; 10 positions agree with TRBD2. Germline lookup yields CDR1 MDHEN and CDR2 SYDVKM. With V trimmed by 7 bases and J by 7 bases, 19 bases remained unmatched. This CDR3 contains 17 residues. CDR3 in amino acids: CASTTLSFLAGEGEQYF. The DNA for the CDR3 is TGTGCCAGCACTACGCTGTCTTTCCTAGCGGGGGAAGGGGAGCAGTACTTC.

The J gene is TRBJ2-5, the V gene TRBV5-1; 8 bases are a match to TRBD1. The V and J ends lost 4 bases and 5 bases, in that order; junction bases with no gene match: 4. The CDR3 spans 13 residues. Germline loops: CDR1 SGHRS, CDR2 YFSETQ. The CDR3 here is CASSTTGGETQYF. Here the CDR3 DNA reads TGCGCCAGCAGCACTACAGGGGGGGAGACCCAGTACTTC.

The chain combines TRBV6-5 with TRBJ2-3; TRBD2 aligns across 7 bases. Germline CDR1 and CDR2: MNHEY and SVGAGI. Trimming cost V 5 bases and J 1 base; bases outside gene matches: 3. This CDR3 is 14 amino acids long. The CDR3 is CASSLTSRTDTQYF. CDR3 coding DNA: TGTGCCAGCAGTCTGACTAGCCGCACAGATACGCAGTATTTT.

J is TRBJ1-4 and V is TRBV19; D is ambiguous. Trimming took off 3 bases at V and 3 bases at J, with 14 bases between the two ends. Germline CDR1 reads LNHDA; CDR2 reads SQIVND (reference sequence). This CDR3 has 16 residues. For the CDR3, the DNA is TGTGCCAGTAGTATCTCCGCCGCCGCGGCTAATGAAAAACTGTTTTTT. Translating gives CASSISAAAANEKLFF. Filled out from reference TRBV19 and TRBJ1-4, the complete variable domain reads DGGITQSPKYLFRKEGQNVTLSCEQNLNHDAMYWYRQDPGQGLRLIYYSQIVNDFQKGDIAEGYSVSREKKESFPLTVTSAQKNPTAFYLCASSISAAAANEKLFFGSGTQLSVL.

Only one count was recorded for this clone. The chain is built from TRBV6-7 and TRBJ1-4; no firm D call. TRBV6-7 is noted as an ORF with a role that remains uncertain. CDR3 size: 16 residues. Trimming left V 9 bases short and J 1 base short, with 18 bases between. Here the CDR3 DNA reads TGTGCCAGTTGCATCGGGTTCGCTTTAACTAATGAAAAACTGTTTTTT. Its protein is CASCIGFALTNEKLFF.

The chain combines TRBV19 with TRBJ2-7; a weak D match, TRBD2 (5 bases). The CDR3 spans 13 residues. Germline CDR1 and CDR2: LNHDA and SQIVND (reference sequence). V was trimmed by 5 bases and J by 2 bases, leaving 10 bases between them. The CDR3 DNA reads TGTGCCAGTAGTCCCTCGGGAACCTACGAGCAGTACTTC. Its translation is CASSPSGTYEQYF.

CDR3 sequence reads: CASSLNRDSNTEAFF. DNA of the CDR3: TGTGCCAGCAGCCTTAACAGAGATAGTAACACTGAAGCTTTCTTT. The V call is TRBV7-6, the J call TRBJ1-1; no reliable D call. CDR3 length: 15 residues. Per germline, CDR1 SGHVS and CDR2 FNYEAQ. Trimming shortened V by 5 bases and J by 2 bases, and 15 bases separated the two germline ends.

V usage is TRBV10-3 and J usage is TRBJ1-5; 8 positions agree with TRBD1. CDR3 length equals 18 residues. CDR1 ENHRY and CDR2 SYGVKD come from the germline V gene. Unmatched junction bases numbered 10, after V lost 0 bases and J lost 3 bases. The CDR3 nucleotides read TGTGCCATCAGTGAGTCCTTAAACAGACAGGGGAACAATCAGCCCCAGCATTTT. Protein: CAISESLNRQGNNQPQHF.

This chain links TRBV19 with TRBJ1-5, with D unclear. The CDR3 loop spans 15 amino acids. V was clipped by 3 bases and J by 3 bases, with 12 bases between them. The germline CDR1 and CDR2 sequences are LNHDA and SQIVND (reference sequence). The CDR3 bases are TGTGCCAGTAGTATCCTCCCGGGAAACAATCAGCCCCAGCATTTT. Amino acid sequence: CASSILPGNNQPQHF. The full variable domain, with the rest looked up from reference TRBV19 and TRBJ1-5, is DGGITQSPKYLFRKEGQNVTLSCEQNLNHDAMYWYRQDPGQGLRLIYYSQIVNDFQKGDIAEGYSVSREKKESFPLTVTSAQKNPTAFYLCASSILPGNNQPQHFGDGTRLSIL.

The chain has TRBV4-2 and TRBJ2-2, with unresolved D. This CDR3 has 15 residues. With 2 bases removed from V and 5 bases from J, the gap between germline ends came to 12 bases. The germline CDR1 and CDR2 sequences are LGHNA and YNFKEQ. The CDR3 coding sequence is TGTGCCAGCAGCCAACCGATCGACGGGACCGGGGAGCTGTTTTTT. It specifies CASSQPIDGTGELFF.

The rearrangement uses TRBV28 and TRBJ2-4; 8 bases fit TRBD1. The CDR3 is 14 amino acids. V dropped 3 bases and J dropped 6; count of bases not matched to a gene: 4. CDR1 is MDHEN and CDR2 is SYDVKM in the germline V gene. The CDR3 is CASSFEGTGNIQYF. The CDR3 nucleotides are TGTGCCAGCAGTTTTGAGGGGACAGGAAACATTCAGTACTTC.

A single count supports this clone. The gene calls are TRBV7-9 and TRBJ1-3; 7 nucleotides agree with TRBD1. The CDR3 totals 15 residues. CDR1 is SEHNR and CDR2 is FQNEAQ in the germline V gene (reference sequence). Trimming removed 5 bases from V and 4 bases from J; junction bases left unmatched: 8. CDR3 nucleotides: TGTGCCAGCAGCCGATCGACAGGGACAGGAAACACCATATATTTT. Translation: CASSRSTGTGNTIYF.

The CDR3 DNA reads TGTGCCAGCAGTTTAGCGAATCAGCCCCAGCATTTT. It encodes CASSLANQPQHF. The chain is built from TRBV27 and TRBJ1-5; D remains unclear. CDR1 is MNHEY and CDR2 is SMNVEV in the germline V gene (reference sequence). V shed 2 bases and J shed 4 bases, with 3 bases lying between them. The CDR3 length is 12 residues.

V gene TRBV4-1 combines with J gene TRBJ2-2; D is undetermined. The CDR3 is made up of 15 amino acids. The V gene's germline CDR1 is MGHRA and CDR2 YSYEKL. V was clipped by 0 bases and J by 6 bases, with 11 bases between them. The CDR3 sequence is CASSQEARVSGELFF. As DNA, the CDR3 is TGCGCCAGCAGCCAAGAGGCTAGAGTCTCCGGGGAGCTGTTTTTT.